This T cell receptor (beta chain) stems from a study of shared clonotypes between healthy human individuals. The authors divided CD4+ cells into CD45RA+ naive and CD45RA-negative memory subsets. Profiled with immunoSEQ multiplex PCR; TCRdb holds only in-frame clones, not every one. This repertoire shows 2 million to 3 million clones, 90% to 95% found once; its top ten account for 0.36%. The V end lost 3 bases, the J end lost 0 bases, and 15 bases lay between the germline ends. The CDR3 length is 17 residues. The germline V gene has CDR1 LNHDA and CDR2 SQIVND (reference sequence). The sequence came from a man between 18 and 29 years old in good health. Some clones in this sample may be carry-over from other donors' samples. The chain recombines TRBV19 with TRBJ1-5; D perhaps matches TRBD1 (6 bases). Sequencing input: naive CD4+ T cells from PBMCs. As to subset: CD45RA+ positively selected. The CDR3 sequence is CASSMRTGFDSNQPQHF. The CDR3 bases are TGTGCCAGTAGTATGAGAACAGGGTTTGATAGCAATCAGCCCCAGCATTTT.